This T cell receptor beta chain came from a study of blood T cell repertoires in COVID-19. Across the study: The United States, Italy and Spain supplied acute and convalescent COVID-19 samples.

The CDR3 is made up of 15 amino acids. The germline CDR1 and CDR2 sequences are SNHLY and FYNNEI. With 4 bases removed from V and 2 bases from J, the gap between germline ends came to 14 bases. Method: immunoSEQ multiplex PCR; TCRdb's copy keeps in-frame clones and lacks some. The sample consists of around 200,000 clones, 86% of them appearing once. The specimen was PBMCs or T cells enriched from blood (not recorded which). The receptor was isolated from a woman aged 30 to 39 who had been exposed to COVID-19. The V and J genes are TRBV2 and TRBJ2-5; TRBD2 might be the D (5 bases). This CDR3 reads CASSATNRLQETQYF. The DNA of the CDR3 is TGTGCCAGCAGTGCGACTAACCGCTTACAAGAGACCCAGTACTTC.